This TCR beta chain was sequenced during a study of technical replicates of blood from a handful of donors. Here immunoSEQ multiplex PCR was the method, and the copy in TCRdb shows in-frame clones only, minus some. The sample includes around 97,000 clones, around 96% of them seen just once. The sequenced material came from T cells isolated from PBMCs. The clonotype comes from a human donor in good health.

CDR3 DNA sequence: TGTGCCAGTAGTATTAGGGAGTGGAACACCGGGGAGCTGTTTTTT. It codes for CASSIREWNTGELFF. V gene TRBV19 combines with J gene TRBJ2-2, with TRBD2 as a possible D gene (5 bases). Deletions cut 3 bases from V and 1 base from J, with 9 bases between. Germline values: CDR1 LNHDA, CDR2 SQIVND (reference sequence). The CDR3 runs 15 residues. The variable domain in full, with the rest retrieved from reference TRBV19 and TRBJ2-2, is DGGITQSPKYLFRKEGQNVTLSCEQNLNHDAMYWYRQDPGQGLRLIYYSQIVNDFQKGDIAEGYSVSREKKESFPLTVTSAQKNPTAFYLCASSIREWNTGELFFGEGSRLTVL.